Sequencing of this T cell receptor beta chain was carried out in a study of shared clonotypes between healthy human individuals. Data came from immunoSEQ multiplex PCR; TCRdb stores just in-frame clones and leaves some out. This sample has 2 million to 2.5 million clones, with 85% to 95% found just once. The TCR sequence derives from a man younger than 35 in good health. Some clones in this sample may be carry-over from other donors' samples. Sequencing was done on a sample of naive CD4+ T cells from PBMCs. The subset here: CD45RA+ positively selected.

DNA of the CDR3: TGCGCCAGCAGCCAAGAAGACAGGACAGGGGCCATATATTTT. It is translated as CASSQEDRTGAIYF. The chain is built from TRBV4-1 and TRBJ1-3, with TRBD1 matching 9 bases. Germline V lookup: CDR1 MGHRA, CDR2 YSYEKL. J lost 11 bases, V lost 0 bases, and 5 bases had no gene match. There are 14 residues in the CDR3.